This is a list of T cell receptor beta chains from one sample in a study of naive and memory T cell subsets. Each CDR3 protein is one row after TCRdb ran MiXCR on the UMI-ligation and nested PCR reads. The table has 100,000 or so distinct CDR3 sequences, 7% to 8% seen once. Sequencing was done on a sample of central memory CD4+ T cells from blood. Source of these receptors: a human donor in good health. Both conserved end residues are part of each CDR3. D genes are given only for firm matches. Part of the rows lack a size; the others show once, few, many or a class for expanded clones.

j_call clone_size d_call v_call cdr3_nt cdr3_aa
TRBJ2-2 many TRBD1 TRBV7-2 TGTGCCGGAGCGCGGGACAGGGGTAACACCGGGGAGCTGTTTTTT CAGARDRGNTGELFF
TRBJ2-1 many TRBD2 TRBV12-3/TRBV12-4 TGTGCCAGCACTCCGGGACTAGCGGGGACTGAGCAGTTCTTC CASTPGLAGTEQFF
TRBJ1-2 few NA TRBV7-2 TGTGCCAGCAGCTCCCCGGGAGCCCGATACTATGGCTACACCTTC CASSSPGARYYGYTF
TRBJ2-1 few NA TRBV12-3/TRBV12-4 TGTGCCAGCAGTTTATTGCGTCAGGGGACCCACAATGAGCAGTTCTTC CASSLLRQGTHNEQFF
TRBJ2-1 NA TRBD1 TRBV15 TGTGCCACCAGCCCCCGGACAGGGGTTCGACACAGCAATGAGCAGTTCTTC CATSPRTGVRHSNEQFF
TRBJ2-1 many TRBD2 TRBV20-1 TGCAGTGCTGCCCCACGAGCGGGAGGGGCCTACAATGAGCAGTTCTTC CSAAPRAGGAYNEQFF
TRBJ2-1 few TRBD2 TRBV7-9 TGTGCCAGCAGCTTCCTAGCGGGGGCATACAATGAGCAGTTCTTC CASSFLAGAYNEQFF
TRBJ1-6 many NA TRBV12-3/TRBV12-4 TGTGCCAGCATAGAGTATTTTGGTTCACCCCTCCACTTT CASIEYFGSPLHF
TRBJ1-1 many NA TRBV29-1 TGCAGCGCTCGGACCGGGGGAAACACTGAAGCTTTCTTT CSARTGGNTEAFF
TRBJ2-7 NA NA TRBV14 TGTGCCAGCACCCAGCAGGAGTGGGGCCACGAGCAGTACTTC CASTQQEWGHEQYF
TRBJ1-2 few TRBD1 TRBV25-1 TGTGCCAGCAGCGAGAGCCGAGGGGGCGCCTATGGCTACACCTTC CASSESRGGAYGYTF
TRBJ2-3 NA NA TRBV30 TGTGCCTGGAACAAAGGGCGGGTAGACCTCACAGATACGCAGTATTTT CAWNKGRVDLTDTQYF
TRBJ2-7 few NA TRBV27 TGTGCCAGCAGTTTATCGATAATTTCCAGGGATTTTGAGCAGTACTTC CASSLSIISRDFEQYF
TRBJ2-5 many NA TRBV11-2 TGTGCCAGCAGCCCCTCGAGGGGCTGGGAGACCCAGTACTTC CASSPSRGWETQYF
TRBJ2-1 many TRBD2 TRBV7-8 TGTGCCAGCAGCTGGGGGGGGAGCTCCTACAATGAGCAGTTCTTC CASSWGGSSYNEQFF
TRBJ2-3 NA NA TRBV20-1 TGCAGTGCCGCGGACAGCCGCACAGATACGCAGTATTTT CSAADSRTDTQYF
TRBJ2-5 NA NA TRBV7-2 TGTGCCAGCAGCTTAGCGTCACTAGATCAAGAGACCCAGTACTTC CASSLASLDQETQYF
TRBJ1-1 many NA TRBV15 TGTGCCACCAGAGTCGGGGGTACTAACACTGAAGCTTTCTTT CATRVGGTNTEAFF
TRBJ2-1 few TRBD1 TRBV24-1 TGTGCCACCAGTGATTTCCTCGGACAGGGGTCCAATGAGCAGTTCTTC CATSDFLGQGSNEQFF
TRBJ1-4 few NA TRBV4-2 TGTGCCAGCAGCCAAGCCATCGGGGCCTCTAATGAAAAACTGTTTTTT CASSQAIGASNEKLFF
TRBJ2-3 few NA TRBV19 TGTGCCAGTAGGAACCCAAACACAGATACGCAGTATTTT CASRNPNTDTQYF
TRBJ2-3 NA TRBD2 TRBV14 TGTGCCAGCAGCCATAGGAGCGGGGGGCCTTCAACTGATACGCAGTATTTT CASSHRSGGPSTDTQYF
TRBJ2-3 many TRBD1 TRBV5-5 TGTGCCAGCAGCCGAATTACAGGGGGTAAATCCCCTAGCACAGATACGCAGTATTTT CASSRITGGKSPSTDTQYF
TRBJ1-1 many NA TRBV13 TGTGCCAGCAGCTTAACCAGGGCGCCTGAAGCTTTCTTT CASSLTRAPEAFF
TRBJ2-5 many TRBD2 TRBV6-5 TGTGCCAGCAGTTTTACTAGCGGAGGAAAAGAGACCCAGTACTTC CASSFTSGGKETQYF
TRBJ2-3 few NA TRBV20-1 TGCAGTGCTAGTCCTTCCCAGGATAGCACAGATACGCAGTATTTT CSASPSQDSTDTQYF
TRBJ2-1 NA NA TRBV18 TGTGCCAGCCGTAACATCGAAGCGTCGAGACCCAATGAGCAGTTCTTC CASRNIEASRPNEQFF
TRBJ1-6 many NA TRBV27 TGTGCCAGCAGACAGCTCCTTAATTCACCCCTCCACTTT CASRQLLNSPLHF
TRBJ1-3 many NA TRBV7-2 TGTGCCAGCAGCTTTACAGGGCCGGGAAACACCATATATTTT CASSFTGPGNTIYF
TRBJ2-2 many TRBD1 TRBV5-4 TGTGCCAGCAGCCGAGGGACAGGGGGCAACACCGGGGAGCTGTTTTTT CASSRGTGGNTGELFF
TRBJ2-7 NA NA TRBV28 TGTGCCAGCAGTTCCCACCCATACGAGCAGTACTTC CASSSHPYEQYF